Listed below are T cell receptor beta chains from one sample, sequenced in a study of radiotherapy plus CTLA-4 blockade in lung cancer. The data were produced by immunoSEQ multiplex PCR, yet TCRdb's version contains in-frame clones alone and is incomplete. Here the sample spans around 110,000 clones, approximately 87% being singletons. This specimen was peripheral blood, taken from a patient treated with radiotherapy plus ipilimumab. These receptor sequences come from a human donor with non-small cell lung cancer that progressed on radiotherapy plus ipilimumab. Some clones in this sample may be carry-over from other donors' samples. Both conserved end residues are part of each CDR3. A D gene is named only where the DNA matches it firmly. The size of a clone is reported for some rows only, either as once, few or many, or as a class for expanded clones.

clone size: NA
J gene: TRBJ1-3
D gene: NA
V gene: TRBV10-3
CDR3 protein: CAISDSDSSSSGNTIYF
CDR3 DNA: TGTGCCATCAGTGACTCGGACAGCAGTTCTTCTGGAAACACCATATATTTT

clone size: NA
J gene: TRBJ1-6
D gene: TRBD1
V gene: TRBV5-4
CDR3 protein: CASSSGSQGAGNSPLHF
CDR3 DNA: TGTGCCAGCAGCTCTGGGAGTCAGGGGGCGGGTAATTCACCCCTCCACTTT

clone size: NA
J gene: TRBJ1-1
D gene: TRBD1
V gene: TRBV5-1
CDR3 protein: CASTPGGNTEAFF
CDR3 DNA: TGCGCCAGCACCCCAGGGGGAAACACTGAAGCTTTCTTT

clone size: NA
J gene: TRBJ2-7
D gene: TRBD1
V gene: TRBV5-1
CDR3 protein: CASSFRDRTYEQYF
CDR3 DNA: TGCGCCAGCAGCTTCCGGGACAGGACCTACGAGCAGTACTTC

clone size: once
J gene: TRBJ1-1
D gene: TRBD1
V gene: TRBV4-3
CDR3 protein: CASSQDLRGTGKGRMNTEAFF
CDR3 DNA: TGCGCCAGCAGCCAAGATCTTAGGGGGACAGGGAAGGGTAGAATGAACACTGAAGCTTTCTTT

clone size: NA
J gene: TRBJ2-1
D gene: NA
V gene: TRBV5-1
CDR3 protein: CASSSTGRSYNEQFF
CDR3 DNA: TGCGCCAGCAGCTCGACAGGAAGGTCCTACAATGAGCAGTTCTTC

clone size: once
J gene: TRBJ1-2
D gene: NA
V gene: TRBV5-8
CDR3 protein: CASSLVGVGGYGYTF
CDR3 DNA: TGTGCCAGCAGCTTGGTTGGGGTCGGTGGCTATGGCTACACCTTC

clone size: NA
J gene: TRBJ2-2
D gene: NA
V gene: TRBV9
CDR3 protein: CASSLQGMNPGELFF
CDR3 DNA: TGTGCCAGCAGCCTCCAGGGGATGAATCCCGGGGAGCTGTTTTTT

clone size: NA
J gene: TRBJ1-1
D gene: NA
V gene: TRBV7-8
CDR3 protein: CASSPSSRFYTEAFF
CDR3 DNA: TGTGCCAGCAGCCCATCTTCCAGGTTCTACACTGAAGCTTTCTTT

clone size: NA
J gene: TRBJ2-3
D gene: TRBD1
V gene: TRBV5-1
CDR3 protein: CASSLGSGGRTDTQYF
CDR3 DNA: TGCGCCAGCAGCTTGGGGTCAGGGGGACGCACAGATACGCAGTATTTT

clone size: NA
J gene: TRBJ2-3
D gene: TRBD2
V gene: TRBV27
CDR3 protein: CASSLGAGGPADTQYF
CDR3 DNA: TGTGCCAGCAGTTTAGGAGCGGGGGGGCCGGCAGATACGCAGTATTTT

clone size: NA
J gene: TRBJ2-7
D gene: TRBD1
V gene: TRBV27
CDR3 protein: CASSSLVYADRSRVYEQYF
CDR3 DNA: TGTGCCAGCAGTTCACTCGTATACGCGGACAGGTCGCGGGTATACGAGCAGTACTTC

clone size: NA
J gene: TRBJ1-2
D gene: NA
V gene: TRBV6-1
CDR3 protein: CASSEGRVLSDYGYTF
CDR3 DNA: TGTGCCAGCAGTGAAGGCAGGGTTTTGTCTGACTATGGCTACACCTTC

clone size: NA
J gene: TRBJ1-4
D gene: TRBD1
V gene: TRBV19
CDR3 protein: CASSNRGLGREKLFF
CDR3 DNA: TGTGCCAGTAGCAACAGGGGGCTTGGTCGAGAAAAACTGTTTTTT

clone size: NA
J gene: TRBJ2-3
D gene: NA
V gene: TRBV9
CDR3 protein: CASSVGSTDTQYF
CDR3 DNA: TGTGCCAGCAGCGTGGGCAGCACAGATACGCAGTATTTT

clone size: NA
J gene: TRBJ1-5
D gene: NA
V gene: TRBV19
CDR3 protein: CASSIAPGLSNQPQHF
CDR3 DNA: TGTGCCAGTAGTATAGCCCCGGGGCTGAGCAATCAGCCCCAGCATTTT

clone size: NA
J gene: TRBJ2-3
D gene: NA
V gene: TRBV28
CDR3 protein: CASSLSTDTQYF
CDR3 DNA: TGTGCCAGCAGTTTAAGCACAGATACGCAGTATTTT

clone size: few
J gene: TRBJ2-1
D gene: NA
V gene: TRBV30
CDR3 protein: CAWSVGPGLAINEQFF
CDR3 DNA: TGTGCCTGGAGTGTGGGACCGGGACTGGCAATCAATGAGCAGTTCTTC

clone size: NA
J gene: TRBJ2-3
D gene: TRBD1
V gene: TRBV7-7
CDR3 protein: CASSLGQDRTDTQYF
CDR3 DNA: TGTGCTAGCAGCTTAGGACAGGATCGCACAGATACGCAGTATTTT

clone size: NA
J gene: TRBJ1-5
D gene: NA
V gene: TRBV6-1
CDR3 protein: CASSAETGAGHQPQHF
CDR3 DNA: TGTGCCAGCAGTGCCGAGACAGGTGCAGGCCATCAGCCCCAGCATTTT

clone size: NA
J gene: TRBJ2-3
D gene: NA
V gene: TRBV2
CDR3 protein: CASSVHTQYF
CDR3 DNA: TGTGCCAGCAGTGTGCATACGCAGTATTTT

clone size: NA
J gene: TRBJ1-2
D gene: TRBD1
V gene: TRBV7-9
CDR3 protein: CASSASWTGTYGYTF
CDR3 DNA: TGTGCCAGCAGCGCTTCCTGGACAGGGACCTATGGCTACACCTTC

clone size: NA
J gene: TRBJ2-7
D gene: TRBD1
V gene: TRBV2
CDR3 protein: CASSEFGQGYEQYF
CDR3 DNA: TGTGCCAGCAGTGAATTTGGACAGGGCTACGAGCAGTACTTC

clone size: NA
J gene: TRBJ1-2
D gene: NA
V gene: TRBV5-6
CDR3 protein: CASTPRGSNYGYTF
CDR3 DNA: TGTGCCAGCACCCCGCGGGGCTCAAACTATGGCTACACCTTC

clone size: NA
J gene: TRBJ2-5
D gene: TRBD1
V gene: TRBV28
CDR3 protein: CASSPIGTGLQETQYF
CDR3 DNA: TGTGCCAGCAGTCCTATTGGGACAGGGCTCCAAGAGACCCAGTACTTC

clone size: NA
J gene: TRBJ2-1
D gene: NA
V gene: TRBV7-8
CDR3 protein: CASSLALASNEQFF
CDR3 DNA: TGTGCCAGCAGCTTAGCACTAGCAAGCAATGAGCAGTTCTTC

clone size: NA
J gene: TRBJ2-6
D gene: NA
V gene: TRBV15
CDR3 protein: CATSTEEGSGANVLTF
CDR3 DNA: TGTGCCACCAGCACCGAGGAGGGCTCTGGGGCCAACGTCCTGACTTTC

clone size: NA
J gene: TRBJ2-1
D gene: NA
V gene: TRBV7-9
CDR3 protein: CASSLKGTDNEQFF
CDR3 DNA: TGTGCCAGCAGCTTAAAGGGAACCGACAATGAGCAGTTCTTC

clone size: NA
J gene: TRBJ1-2
D gene: NA
V gene: TRBV14
CDR3 protein: CASSQETPLYGYTF
CDR3 DNA: TGTGCCAGCAGCCAAGAAACCCCTCTCTATGGCTACACCTTC

clone size: NA
J gene: TRBJ2-1
D gene: NA
V gene: TRBV18
CDR3 protein: CASSLNREQFF
CDR3 DNA: TGTGCCAGCTCACTAAACAGAGAGCAGTTCTTC

clone size: few
J gene: TRBJ1-4
D gene: NA
V gene: TRBV11-2
CDR3 protein: CASSLVGGGKLFF
CDR3 DNA: TGTGCCAGCAGCTTAGTGGGGGGTGGAAAACTGTTTTTT

clone size: NA
J gene: TRBJ2-5
D gene: TRBD2
V gene: TRBV7-3
CDR3 protein: CASSPTSGGLETQYF
CDR3 DNA: TGTGCCAGCAGCCCCACCAGCGGGGGTCTTGAGACCCAGTACTTC

clone size: NA
J gene: TRBJ2-3
D gene: NA
V gene: TRBV2
CDR3 protein: CASSGRGLDTQYF
CDR3 DNA: TGTGCCAGCAGTGGGCGGGGGCTAGATACGCAGTATTTT

clone size: NA
J gene: TRBJ1-5
D gene: NA
V gene: TRBV4-1
CDR3 protein: CASSQQENQPQHF
CDR3 DNA: TGCGCCAGCAGCCAACAGGAAAATCAGCCCCAGCATTTT

clone size: NA
J gene: TRBJ2-5
D gene: NA
V gene: TRBV19
CDR3 protein: CASSTLQETQYF
CDR3 DNA: TGTGCCAGTAGCACCCTCCAAGAGACCCAGTACTTC

clone size: NA
J gene: TRBJ1-5
D gene: TRBD1
V gene: TRBV2
CDR3 protein: CASRETGTNQPQHF
CDR3 DNA: TGTGCCAGCAGAGAGACAGGGACGAACCAGCCCCAGCATTTT

clone size: NA
J gene: TRBJ2-7
D gene: NA
V gene: TRBV7-9
CDR3 protein: CASSSGHYEQYF
CDR3 DNA: TGTGCCAGCAGCTCAGGCCACTACGAGCAGTACTTC

clone size: NA
J gene: TRBJ1-1
D gene: TRBD1
V gene: TRBV2
CDR3 protein: CASSGQGVGVGFF
CDR3 DNA: TGTGCCAGCAGTGGACAGGGAGTGGGGGTAGGTTTCTTT

clone size: once
J gene: TRBJ1-2
D gene: TRBD1
V gene: TRBV7-6
CDR3 protein: CASSRTGDYGYTF
CDR3 DNA: TGTGCCAGCAGCAGGACAGGGGACTATGGCTACACCTTC

clone size: NA
J gene: TRBJ2-3
D gene: TRBD1
V gene: TRBV11-3
CDR3 protein: CASSPRTGGFSTDTQYF
CDR3 DNA: TGTGCCAGCAGCCCCCGGACAGGGGGTTTCTCCACAGATACGCAGTATTTT

clone size: NA
J gene: TRBJ2-5
D gene: NA
V gene: TRBV7-3
CDR3 protein: CASSRSGGARETQYF
CDR3 DNA: TGTGCCAGCAGCCGTTCTGGGGGCGCGCGGGAGACCCAGTACTTC

clone size: NA
J gene: TRBJ2-5
D gene: NA
V gene: TRBV6-7
CDR3 protein: CASSSNARGDETQYF
CDR3 DNA: TGTGCCAGCAGCTCCAATGCTAGAGGTGACGAGACCCAGTACTTC

clone size: NA
J gene: TRBJ1-6
D gene: NA
V gene: TRBV6-6
CDR3 protein: CASSYSSSGSNSPLHF
CDR3 DNA: TGTGCCAGCAGTTACAGCTCGAGTGGCAGTAATTCACCCCTCCACTTT

clone size: NA
J gene: TRBJ2-5
D gene: TRBD1
V gene: TRBV2
CDR3 protein: CASTGQAHRETQYF
CDR3 DNA: TGTGCCAGCACAGGACAGGCACACAGGGAGACCCAGTACTTC

clone size: NA
J gene: TRBJ1-4
D gene: TRBD1
V gene: TRBV27
CDR3 protein: CASSLAAGTGREKLFF
CDR3 DNA: TGTGCCAGCAGTTTAGCGGCCGGGACAGGGAGGGAAAAACTGTTTTTT

clone size: NA
J gene: TRBJ2-3
D gene: NA
V gene: TRBV4-3
CDR3 protein: CASSLATGGTDTQYF
CDR3 DNA: TGCGCCAGCAGCCTCGCGACGGGGGGCACAGATACGCAGTATTTT